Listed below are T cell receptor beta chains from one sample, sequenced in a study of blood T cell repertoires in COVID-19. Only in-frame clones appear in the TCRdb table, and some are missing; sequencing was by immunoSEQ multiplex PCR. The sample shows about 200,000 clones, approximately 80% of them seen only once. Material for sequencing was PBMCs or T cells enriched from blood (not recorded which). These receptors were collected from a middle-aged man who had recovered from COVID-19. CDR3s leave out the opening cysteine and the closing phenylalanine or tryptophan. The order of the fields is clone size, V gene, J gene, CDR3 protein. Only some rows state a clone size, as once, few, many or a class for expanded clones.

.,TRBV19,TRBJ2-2,ASSVQGATGELF
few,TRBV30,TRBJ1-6,AWRAGTGGSPLH
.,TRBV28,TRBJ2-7,ASNTPGTVSYEQY
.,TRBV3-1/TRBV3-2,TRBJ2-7,ASSRLASYEQY
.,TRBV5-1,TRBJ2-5,ASSGGTSSKGETQY
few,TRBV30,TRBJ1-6,AWSVRIGQNSPLH
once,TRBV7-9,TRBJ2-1,ASSLAGASGSYNEQF
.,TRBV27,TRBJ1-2,ASRLQGTSHGYT
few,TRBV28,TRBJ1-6,ASISGATISSYNSPLH
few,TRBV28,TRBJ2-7,ASSLSRGLGTLSYEQY
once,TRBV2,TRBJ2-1,ASSRLAELYNEQF
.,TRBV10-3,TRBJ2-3,AIRRTGGATDTQY
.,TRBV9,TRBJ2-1,ASSATFGTNNEQF
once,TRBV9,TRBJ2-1,ASSVQAEHYNEQF
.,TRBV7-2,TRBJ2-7,ASSIIAGSSYEQY
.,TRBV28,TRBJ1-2,ASRSGVGGYT
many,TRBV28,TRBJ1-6,ASTLTGGYSPLH
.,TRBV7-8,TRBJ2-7,ASSLEAGGVPNEQY
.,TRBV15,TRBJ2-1,ATSRDGRGPNEQF
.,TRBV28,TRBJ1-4,ASIPQGAGILF
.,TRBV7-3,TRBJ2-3,ASTPQAGGLETDTQY
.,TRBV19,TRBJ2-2,ASSRTGDTGELF
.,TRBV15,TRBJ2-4,ATSRDEREGGKNIQY
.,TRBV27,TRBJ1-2,ASSLPGGDGYT
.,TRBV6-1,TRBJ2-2,ASSGWGQGGTGELF
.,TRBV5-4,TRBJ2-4,ASSLLEAKNIQY
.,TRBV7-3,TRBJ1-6,ASSLNRAGSPLH
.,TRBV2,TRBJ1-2,ASSAGQPDYGYT
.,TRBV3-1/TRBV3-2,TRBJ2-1,ASSIIAGGSEQF
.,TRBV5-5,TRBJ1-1,ASSGGVRPEPGAF
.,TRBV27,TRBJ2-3,ASSLRGGVAYKNTDTQY
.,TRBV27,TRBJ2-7,ASSPRGAPSLSRQY
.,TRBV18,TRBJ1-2,ASSPGQDYGYT
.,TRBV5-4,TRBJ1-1,ASSPDGAGRNTEAF
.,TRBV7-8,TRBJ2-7,ASSGGGASGSYEQY
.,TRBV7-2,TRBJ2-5,ATTGGAETQY
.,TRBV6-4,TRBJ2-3,ASSDPYTDTQY
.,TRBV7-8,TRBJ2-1,ASSQQRRGSSYNEQF
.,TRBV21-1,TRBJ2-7,ASTGNRDGNEQY
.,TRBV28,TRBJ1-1,ASSSYLQGAEAF
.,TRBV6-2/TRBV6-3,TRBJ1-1,ASSYSSNTEAF
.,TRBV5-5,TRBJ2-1,ASRWTSEQF
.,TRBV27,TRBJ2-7,ASSFEGLGEQY
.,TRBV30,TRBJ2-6,AWSRSSGGSGANVLT
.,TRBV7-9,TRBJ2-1,ASSPGTGYYNEQF
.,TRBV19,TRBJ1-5,ATAGTGNQPQH
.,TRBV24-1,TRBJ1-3,ATSEGQGGTIY
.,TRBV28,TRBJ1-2,ASLRDRAYYGYT
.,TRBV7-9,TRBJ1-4,ASSPEGTGIRGKLF
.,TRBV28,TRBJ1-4,ASSLRGEKLF
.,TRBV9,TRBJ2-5,ASRAPGGTQY
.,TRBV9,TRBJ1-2,ASSVQAYGYT
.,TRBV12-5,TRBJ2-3,ASGFAGTDTQY
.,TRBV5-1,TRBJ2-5,ASSLVGTSGRTKETQY